Following are 27 T cell receptor beta chains from one sample sequenced in a study of identifying expanded T cells in peripheral blood. This table comes from immunoSEQ multiplex PCR, and its TCRdb copy is limited to in-frame clones, with some not included. The sample yields about 76,000 clones, 84% seen once. Sequenced material: blood. Receptors originate from a person aged 18 to 70 in good health.

This clone was recorded once. V and J are TRBV7-9 and TRBJ1-5; possible D gene TRBD1, 6 bases. The ends were cut back, 1 base at V and 7 bases at J, with 14 bases in the middle. Germline V gene data show CDR1 as SEHNR and CDR2 as FQNEAQ (reference sequence). The CDR3 spans 15 residues. The CDR3 nucleotides are TGTGCCAGCAGCTTAGACGGGGGGGCTGGACAGCCCCAGCATTTT. This translates into CASSLDGGAGQPQHF.

V is TRBV18 and J is TRBJ2-1; 9 bases are shared with TRBD1. Germline CDR1 is KGHSH and CDR2 is LQKENI. The CDR3 runs to 16 residues. V gave up 3 bases and J gave up 2 bases; unmatched junction bases: 5. CDR3 amino acids: CASSPTRDRAYNEQFF. The DNA of the CDR3 is TGTGCCAGCTCACCGACCCGGGACAGGGCCTACAATGAGCAGTTCTTC.

The gene calls are TRBV5-1 and TRBJ2-3; 9 positions agree with TRBD2. Trimming at V came to 2 bases and at J to 4 bases, leaving 5 bases not matched to a gene. Germline CDR1 is SGHRS and CDR2 is YFSETQ. The CDR3 sequence is 15 residues long. CDR3 loop: CASSLSGRSPDTQYF. The CDR3 bases are TGCGCCAGCAGCTTAAGCGGGAGGTCCCCAGATACGCAGTATTTT.

This clone has only one observation. The CDR3 sequence is CASKTGGKPQHF. For the CDR3, the DNA is TGTGCCAGCAAAACGGGGGGAAAGCCCCAGCATTTT. This chain joins TRBV27 and TRBJ1-5, with a possible D match to TRBD1 (5 bases). Trimming shortened V by 7 bases and J by 8 bases, and 12 bases separated the two germline ends. The CDR3 is 12 amino acids. Germline assignment: CDR1 MNHEY and CDR2 SMNVEV (reference sequence).

The V and J genes are TRBV28 and TRBJ2-7; 8 bases agree with TRBD2. Trimming cost V 4 bases and J 6 bases; bases outside gene matches: 11. The CDR3 totals 15 residues. Germline V lookup: CDR1 MDHEN, CDR2 SYDVKM. The DNA of the CDR3 is TGTGCCAGCAGTTCTCCACACCGGGCGGGAGGCGAGCAGTACTTC. Protein product: CASSSPHRAGGEQYF.

This clone was detected only once. The chain couples TRBV9 to TRBJ2-3; D gene uncertain. The V end was cut by 0 bases, the J end by 2 bases, with 7 bases between. This CDR3 has 14 residues. CDR1 SGDLS and CDR2 YYNGEE come from the germline V gene. CDR3 coding DNA: TGTGCCAGCAGCGTAGGCCAATTCACAGATACGCAGTATTTT. Protein product: CASSVGQFTDTQYF. Full variable domain (rest looked up from reference TRBV9 and TRBJ2-3): DSGVTQTPKHLITATGQRVTLRCSPRSGDLSVYWYQQSLDQGLQFLIQYYNGEERAKGNILERFSAQQFPDLHSELNLSSLELGDSALYFCASSVGQFTDTQYFGPGTRLTVL.

A note on this clone: At one end, the junction sequence differs from germline, possibly due to a read error. The chain couples TRBV6-4 to TRBJ2-1; D not resolved. Germline CDR1 reads MRHNA; CDR2 reads SNTAGT. The CDR3 is 13 amino acids. CDR3 sequence (DNA): TGTGCCAGCAGTTACTCGAGAGACAATGAGCAGTTCTTC. It yields the protein CASSYSRDNEQFF.

The V gene is TRBV5-4, the J gene TRBJ1-2; a possible D gene is TRBD1 (6 bases). The CDR3 consists of 13 residues. Trimming took off 4 bases at V and 7 bases at J, with 14 bases between the two ends. CDR1 SGHNT and CDR2 YYREEE come from the germline V gene (reference sequence). CDR3 amino acids: CASSHNTGFGYTF. The CDR3 DNA is TGTGCCAGCAGCCACAACACAGGGTTTGGCTACACCTTC.

The chain recombines TRBV18 with TRBJ2-7; TRBD2 matches 7 bases. CDR3 length: 15 amino acids. The V segment lost 3 bases and the J segment 0 bases; nucleotides outside the gene matches: 5. Germline V gene lookup returns CDR1 KGHSH and CDR2 LQKENI. The CDR3 DNA reads as TGTGCCAGCTCACCCCTGGGGGGGGACTCCTACGAGCAGTACTTC. Its translation: CASSPLGGDSYEQYF.

This clone was found a few times. CDR3 nucleotide sequence: TGCAGCGTTGAAGATGGACAGGGAAACACTGAAGCTTTCTTT. This encodes CSVEDGQGNTEAFF. The chain links TRBV29-1 to TRBJ1-1, with 8 nucleotides matching TRBD1. The V segment lost 0 bases and the J segment 2 bases; nucleotides outside the gene matches: 2. CDR1 and CDR2 (germline): SQVTM, ANQGSEA. The CDR3 is 14 residues long.

The chain links TRBV30 to TRBJ2-2; tentatively, D is TRBD1 (6 bases). Trimming left V 6 bases short and J 1 base short, with 15 bases between. Germline assignment: CDR1 GTSNPN and CDR2 SVGIG (reference sequence). The CDR3 has 15 amino acids. The DNA for the CDR3 is TGTGCCTGCCGGTTGGGGACACGGAACACCGGGGAGCTGTTTTTT. Translation gives CACRLGTRNTGELFF.

The rearrangement links TRBV19 to TRBJ2-1; 8 nucleotides match TRBD2. Germline values: CDR1 LNHDA, CDR2 SQIVND (reference sequence). The CDR3 runs 13 residues. V was clipped by 7 bases and J by 9 bases; unmatched bases: 8. The CDR3 loop reads CASTQRERGEQFF. The CDR3 DNA sequence: TGTGCCAGTACCCAGCGGGAGCGCGGTGAGCAGTTCTTC. Combining the CDR3 with reference TRBV19 and TRBJ2-1 gives the whole variable domain DGGITQSPKYLFRKEGQNVTLSCEQNLNHDAMYWYRQDPGQGLRLIYYSQIVNDFQKGDIAEGYSVSREKKESFPLTVTSAQKNPTAFYLCASTQRERGEQFFGPGTRLTVL.

The chain has TRBV6-1 and TRBJ2-7, with 7 bases matching TRBD1. Germline trimming cut 5 bases from V and 4 bases from J; bases unmatched to any gene: 5. The CDR3 extends over 13 amino acids. Germline V lookup: CDR1 MNHNS, CDR2 SASEGT. The CDR3 nucleotides read TGTGCCAGCAGTTTGGACAGGACTTACGAGCAGTACTTC. Residues: CASSLDRTYEQYF.

The chain carries TRBV2 and TRBJ2-1, with 7 nucleotides matching TRBD1. CDR1 is SNHLY and CDR2 is FYNNEI in the germline V gene. This CDR3 has 14 residues. V shed 7 bases, J shed 0 bases, and the junction held 3 bases outside the gene matches. In DNA form, the CDR3 reads TGTGCCAGCAAACAGGGGACCTCCTACAATGAGCAGTTCTTC. It codes for CASKQGTSYNEQFF.

As DNA, the CDR3 is TGTGCCAGCAGTATGGTGGGAGGGCCGCGGGAGACCCAGTACTTC. Amino acid sequence: CASSMVGGPRETQYF. The J gene is TRBJ2-5, the V gene TRBV9; 7 bases are a match to TRBD2. Per the germline V gene, CDR1 is SGDLS and CDR2 is YYNGEE. Trimming removed 5 bases from V and 5 bases from J; junction bases left unmatched: 12. The CDR3 spans 15 residues.

This chain joins TRBV5-5 and TRBJ2-5, with TRBD1 matching 7 bases. CDR1 SGHKS and CDR2 YYEKEE come from the germline V gene (reference sequence). The V and J ends lost 2 bases and 4 bases, in that order; junction bases with no gene match: 11. The CDR3 is made up of 16 amino acids. The CDR3 DNA is TGTGCCAGCAGCTTAGAAACGGGACAGTCTGCAGAGACCCAGTACTTC. Its protein product is CASSLETGQSAETQYF.

J is TRBJ1-2 and V is TRBV4-1; a possible D gene is TRBD1 (5 bases). The V end lost 2 bases, the J end lost 2 bases, and 9 bases lay between the germline ends. The CDR3 is 14 amino acids. The V gene's germline CDR1 is MGHRA and CDR2 YSYEKL. CDR3 nucleotides: TGCGCCAGCAGCCAATTCCGGGACAACTATGGCTACACCTTC. This gives the protein CASSQFRDNYGYTF.

The rearrangement uses TRBV7-2 and TRBJ1-5, with 8 bases that match TRBD1. In germline, CDR1 is SGHTA, CDR2 FQGNSA. The CDR3 spans 14 residues. V trimming: 3 bases; J trimming: 6 bases; junction bases outside the gene matches: 4. In nucleotides, the CDR3 is TGTGCCAGCAGCTTTGGACAGGGAAGTCAGCCCCAGCATTTT. Its protein product is CASSFGQGSQPQHF.

With respect to this clone: The junction does not match germline at one end; this may be a read error. The V call is TRBV28, the J call TRBJ2-5, with a weak D call TRBD2 (5 bases). The length of the CDR3 is 13 residues. From germline, CDR1 is MDHEN and CDR2 SYDVKM. CDR3 in amino acids: CASSLRPTDYGDF. The CDR3 DNA reads TGTGCCAGCAGTTTACGCCCCACCGACTACGGCGACTTC. The variable domain in full, with the rest retrieved from reference TRBV28 and TRBJ2-5, is DVKVTQSSRYLVKRTGEKVFLECVQDMDHENMFWYRQDPGLGLRLIYFSYDVKMKEKGDIPEGYSVSREKKERFSLILESASTNQTSMYLCASSLRPTDYGDFGPGTRLLVL.

This chain links TRBV18 with TRBJ1-3; 8 nucleotides agree with TRBD1. The germline CDR1 and CDR2 sequences are KGHSH and LQKENI. Trimming took 4 bases from V and 1 from J; bases not matched to a gene: 6. The CDR3 loop spans 16 amino acids. In nucleotides, the CDR3 is TGTGCCAGCTCACTAGGACAGGGATTTTCTGGAAACACCATATATTTT. Amino acids: CASSLGQGFSGNTIYF.

The J gene is TRBJ2-1, the V gene TRBV7-9; the D gene is possibly TRBD1 (5 bases). The germline V gene has CDR1 SEHNR and CDR2 FQNEAQ (reference sequence). V lost 8 bases and J 2 bases, leaving 13 bases between the germline ends. The CDR3 covers 14 residues. CDR3 region: CASVRLTAYNEQFF. CDR3 bases: TGTGCCAGCGTTAGATTGACAGCCTACAATGAGCAGTTCTTC.

The chain joins TRBV5-1 to TRBJ2-4, with D perhaps matching TRBD2 (6 bases). CDR1 is SGHRS, CDR2 YFSETQ, per germline. V was clipped by 0 bases and J by 0 bases, with 13 bases between them. The CDR3 is 17 amino acids. DNA for the CDR3: TGCGCCAGCAGCTTGGCCTGGGGAGGCTCAGCCAAAAACATTCAGTACTTC. Its protein is CASSLAWGGSAKNIQYF.

The rearrangement links TRBV29-1 to TRBJ2-5; D possibly uses TRBD1 or TRBD2 (5 bases each). Trimming pared 7 bases from V and 5 bases from J, leaving 17 bases between. The germline V gene has CDR1 SQVTM and CDR2 ANQGSEA. There are 13 residues in the CDR3. The DNA for the CDR3 is TGCAGCGCCCCCGGGGCCGGCGGTGAGACCCAGTACTTC. Translated: CSAPGAGGETQYF.

This clone appeared a single time. The V and J genes are TRBV9 and TRBJ1-3; D gene uncertain. Trimming shortened V by 4 bases and J by 1 base, and 12 bases separated the two germline ends. Germline V gene sequence: CDR1 SGDLS, CDR2 YYNGEE. The length of the CDR3 is 15 residues. The chain's CDR3 is CASSPRGGSGNTIYF. The CDR3 DNA sequence: TGTGCCAGCAGCCCCCGCGGAGGGTCTGGAAACACCATATATTTT.

The CDR3 sequence is CASSYQGLAGAQQYF. The CDR3 DNA is TGTGCCAGCAGTTACCAAGGACTAGCGGGAGCGCAGCAGTATTTT. The chain is built from TRBV6-5 and TRBJ2-3, with 13 positions matching TRBD2. The CDR3 has 15 residues. Trimming cost V 2 bases and J 11 bases; bases outside gene matches: 7. Germline CDR1 reads MNHEY; CDR2 reads SVGAGI.

V gene TRBV11-1 combines with J gene TRBJ1-1; 9 bases are shared with TRBD1. CDR3 length equals 19 residues. The germline V gene encodes CDR1 SGHAT and CDR2 FQDESV (reference sequence). V trimming: 4 bases; J trimming: 1 base; junction bases outside the gene matches: 16. CDR3 in amino acids: CASSSRTGAPRWANTEAFF. The CDR3 coding sequence is TGTGCCAGCAGCTCCAGGACAGGGGCTCCCCGGTGGGCGAACACTGAAGCTTTCTTT.

The V call is TRBV6-6, the J call TRBJ1-3; 7 bases are shared with TRBD1. CDR3 length equals 15 residues. CDR1 is MNHNY and CDR2 is SVGAGI in the germline V gene (reference sequence). Trimming at V came to 2 bases and at J to 2 bases, leaving 3 bases not matched to a gene. In nucleotides, the CDR3 is TGTGCCAGCAGTTACGTTCAGGGGGCTGGAAACACCATATATTTT. Protein: CASSYVQGAGNTIYF.